The 26 T cell receptor beta chains below were found in one sample sequenced in a study of glioma-infiltrating T cells. Amplification of TCR alpha and beta CDR3 regions from RNA used iRepertoire nested multiplex PCR. TCRdb passed the multiplex PCR reads through MiXCR, listing each CDR3 protein once. The table shows around 390,000 distinct CDR3 sequences, with 41% occurring only once. Sequenced sample: glioma tissue, nonneoplastic brain tissue, or PBMCs (not recorded which). The source is a human donor with low-grade glioma or glioblastoma, undergoing nonglioma brain surgery, or in good health (not recorded which).

This clonotype was recorded a few times. This sequence joins TRBV7-9 and TRBJ2-7; 8 nucleotides line up with TRBD2. Trimming cost V 7 bases and J 0 bases; bases outside gene matches: 14. This CDR3 is built from 17 residues. The germline V gene has CDR1 SEHNR and CDR2 FQNEAQ (reference sequence). The CDR3 here is CASKGVAGRNLSYEQYF. The CDR3 DNA is TGTGCCAGCAAGGGGGTAGCGGGGCGAAACCTCTCCTACGAGCAGTACTTC.

The chain is built from TRBV11-2 and TRBJ2-3, with TRBD2 identical over 7 bases. In germline, CDR1 is SGHAT, CDR2 FQNNGV. J was trimmed by 4 bases and V by 5 bases; bases with no gene match: 9. The CDR3 covers 15 residues. CDR3: CASSGQRDRPDTQYF. The CDR3 coding sequence is TGTGCCAGCAGCGGCCAGCGGGACCGCCCAGATACGCAGTATTTT.

The rearrangement uses TRBV27 and TRBJ2-7; TRBD2 matches at 12 bases. The CDR3 covers 13 residues. V gave up 5 bases and J gave up 5 bases; unmatched junction bases: 1. CDR1 is MNHEY, CDR2 SMNVEV, per germline (reference sequence). The CDR3 loop reads CASSLAGGNEQYF. The CDR3 nucleotides read TGTGCCAGCAGTCTAGCGGGAGGGAACGAGCAGTACTTC.

This chain connects TRBV4-3 to TRBJ2-6; a weak D match, TRBD2 (6 bases). Germline assignment: CDR1 LGHNA and CDR2 YSLEER. The CDR3 covers 16 residues. V lost 0 bases and J lost 2, with 8 bases in between. The CDR3 nucleotides read TGCGCCAGCAGCCAAGATCCGGGAGCTGGGGCCAACGTCCTGACTTTC. Translating it yields CASSQDPGAGANVLTF.

The chain combines TRBV28 with TRBJ2-3; D is possibly TRBD2 (6 bases). The ends were cut back, 3 bases at V and 1 base at J, with 11 bases in the middle. The CDR3 has 15 residues. Germline loops: CDR1 MDHEN, CDR2 SYDVKM. CDR3 sequence: CASSLGGRRTDTQYF. The CDR3 nucleotides are TGTGCCAGCAGTTTGGGGGGTCGGCGCACAGATACGCAGTATTTT.

Many counts were recorded for this clonotype. The rearrangement uses TRBV6-2 or TRBV6-3 and TRBJ2-7; 11 bases line up with TRBD2. The V segment lost 6 bases and the J segment 2 bases; nucleotides outside the gene matches: 3. The CDR3 is 14 residues long. The germline gives CDR1 MNHEY, CDR2 SVGEGT. This CDR3 is CASRRLAGTYEQYF. In nucleotides, the CDR3 is TGTGCCAGCAGAAGACTAGCGGGAACCTACGAGCAGTACTTC.

The J gene is TRBJ2-2, the V gene TRBV24-1; D may be TRBD2 (6 bases). This CDR3 is 15 amino acids long. Trimming cost V 1 base and J 5 bases, with 10 bases left between them. Looked up from germline, CDR1 is KGHDR and CDR2 is SFDVKD. The CDR3 DNA reads TGTGCCACCAGTGATTTAGTCGGGGGAACCGGGGAGCTGTTTTTT. It encodes CATSDLVGGTGELFF.

This sequence joins TRBV4-3 and TRBJ2-7; maybe TRBD1 (6 bases). The CDR3 runs to 13 residues. V lost 2 bases to trimming and J lost 6 bases, with 11 bases between them. Germline V lookup: CDR1 LGHNA, CDR2 YSLEER. CDR3 bases: TGCGCCAGCAGCCAAATCACAGGGACCGAGCAGTACTTC. This sequence encodes CASSQITGTEQYF.

Turning to this clonotype: As the CDR3 is not closed by the conserved phenylalanine or tryptophan, this likely results from a read error. The rearrangement uses TRBV5-4 and TRBJ2-1, with TRBD2 matching over 13 bases. This CDR3 spans 15 amino acids. Trimming took 2 bases from V and 9 from J; bases not matched to a gene: 5. The germline V gene encodes CDR1 SGHNT and CDR2 YYREEE (reference sequence). This CDR3 is CASSFGLAGVSEQFS. For the CDR3, the DNA is TGTGCCAGCAGCTTCGGACTAGCGGGAGTCAGTGAGCAGTTCTCC.

Comment on this clonotype: A much larger clone differs from this one at a single base, so this may be a read error. This chain connects TRBV7-2 to TRBJ2-5; a possible D gene is TRBD2 (7 bases). CDR3 length equals 16 residues. With 4 bases removed from V and 4 bases from J, the gap between germline ends came to 19 bases. CDR1 is SGHTA, CDR2 FQGNSA, per germline. The CDR3 nucleotides read TGTGCCAGCAGCTCAAGACGGGGGGCGCTTAGAGAGACCCAGTACTTC. As protein: CASSSRRGALRETQYF.

This rearrangement joins TRBV4-2 to TRBJ2-1; the D is unclear. CDR1 is LGHNA and CDR2 is YNFKEQ in the germline V gene. CDR3 length: 13 residues. V dropped 0 bases and J dropped 15 bases, with 15 bases sitting between them. CDR3 coding DNA: TGTGCCAGCAGCCAAGATGCGCTATCGCCCCCGTTCTTC. Its protein is CASSQDALSPPFF.

The V call is TRBV27, the J call TRBJ2-1, with unresolved D. Germline values: CDR1 MNHEY, CDR2 SMNVEV (reference sequence). This CDR3 has 17 residues. V lost 1 base, J lost 0 bases, and 13 bases lay in between. The DNA of the CDR3 is TGTGCCAGCAGTTTATTTCCATCCCACGGCTCCTACAATGAGCAGTTCTTC. Translation: CASSLFPSHGSYNEQFF.

The rearrangement uses TRBV7-9 and TRBJ2-1; TRBD2 aligns across 10 bases. Per germline, CDR1 SEHNR and CDR2 FQNEAQ (reference sequence). With 5 bases clipped from V and 0 bases from J, the junction kept 16 bases outside the gene matches. The CDR3 sequence is 20 residues long. CDR3 nucleotides: TGTGCCAGCAGCCCCGAATCCCTAGCGGGAGTTTGGGGCTCCTACAATGAGCAGTTCTTC. Protein: CASSPESLAGVWGSYNEQFF. Variable domain in full (rest from reference TRBV7-9 and TRBJ2-1): DTGVSQNPRHKITKRGQNVTFRCDPISEHNRLYWYRQTLGQGPEFLTYFQNEAQLEKSRLLSDRFSAERPKGSFSTLEIQRTEQGDSAMYLCASSPESLAGVWGSYNEQFFGPGTRLTVL.

At least ten counts were recorded for this clonotype. The V gene is TRBV7-2, the J gene TRBJ2-1, with a possible D match to TRBD2 (6 bases). V was clipped by 1 base and J by 5 bases, with 9 bases between them. The CDR3 loop spans 14 amino acids. The germline CDR1 and CDR2 sequences are SGHTA and FQGNSA. CDR3 loop: CASSLVGGDNEQFF. CDR3 nucleotides: TGTGCCAGCAGCTTAGTCGGCGGGGACAATGAGCAGTTCTTC.

In this sample, this clonotype turned up once. With a much larger clone just one base away, this may be a read error. The chain combines TRBV6-6 with TRBJ2-5; D gene uncertain. This CDR3 contains 12 residues. Trimming left V 7 bases short and J 2 bases short, with 8 bases between. Germline V lookup: CDR1 MNHNY, CDR2 SVGAGI (reference sequence). CDR3 nucleotide sequence: TGTGCCAGCATTACAATTCAAGAGACCCAGTACTTC. Amino acids: CASITIQETQYF.

To note about this clonotype: One junction end does not reproduce the germline sequence, and a read error may be involved. The V gene is TRBV20-1, the J gene TRBJ1-2, with TRBD1 matching 7 bases. This CDR3 region has 13 residues. Germline V CDR1 and CDR2: DFQATT, SNEGSKA (reference sequence). The chain's CDR3 is CSASSGQEYGCTF. For the CDR3, the DNA is TGCAGTGCTAGTTCAGGACAGGAGTATGGCTGCACCTTC.

Worth noting for this clonotype: A much larger clone is a single base away; this may be a read error. The rearrangement joins TRBV27 to TRBJ1-1, with 10 bases identical to TRBD1. Germline CDR1 MNHEY, CDR2 SMNVEV (reference sequence). The CDR3 is 16 residues long. CDR3 nucleotides: TGTGCCAGCAGTTCAGTCGGACAGGGGGAGAACACTGAAGCTTCCTTT. It encodes CASSSVGQGENTEASF.

This clonotype was observed many times. The J gene is TRBJ1-1, the V gene TRBV20-1; TRBD1 agrees at 7 bases. Germline values: CDR1 DFQATT, CDR2 SNEGSKA (reference sequence). The length of the CDR3 is 11 residues. The V segment lost 2 bases and the J segment 8 bases; nucleotides outside the gene matches: 2. The CDR3: CSARYRGEAFF. CDR3 sequence (DNA): TGCAGTGCTAGATACAGGGGCGAAGCTTTCTTT.

In the case of this clonotype: One junction end does not reproduce the germline sequence, and a read error may be involved. The CDR3 DNA sequence: TGTGCCAGCAGCTTAAGGCGAGGGGGCGATGGTTACAACGAGCAGTTCTTC. This gives the protein CASSLRRGGDGYNEQFF. The chain carries TRBV7-9 and TRBJ2-1, with TRBD1 matching 7 bases. Per the germline V gene, CDR1 is SEHNR and CDR2 is FQNEAQ (reference sequence). The CDR3 has 17 amino acids.

This clonotype was detected only a few times. This chain joins TRBV7-6 and TRBJ2-2; TRBD1 matches at 7 bases. Germline V gene data show CDR1 as SGHVS and CDR2 as FNYEAQ. The CDR3 extends over 14 amino acids. J gave up 3 bases and V 5 bases, and 3 bases lay outside the gene matches. CDR3 residues: CASSPGQYTGELFF. The CDR3 region has the DNA TGTGCCAGCAGCCCGGGACAGTACACCGGGGAGCTGTTTTTT.

To note about this clonotype: A read error is possible here, since a much larger clone lies one base away. The J gene is TRBJ2-1, the V gene TRBV27; the D gene is possibly TRBD1 (5 bases). CDR3 size: 15 residues. Germline V CDR1 and CDR2: MNHEY, SMNVEV (reference sequence). CDR3: CASRGLGHSYNEQLF. The CDR3 DNA reads as TGTGCCAGCAGGGGGCTAGGCCACTCCTACAATGAGCAGCTCTTC.

The sample holds a few counts of this clonotype. The J gene is TRBJ2-5, the V gene TRBV25-1; TRBD1 matches 8 bases. This CDR3 region has 14 residues. V trimming: 10 bases; J trimming: 4 bases; junction bases outside the gene matches: 11. Germline V gene data show CDR1 as MGHDK and CDR2 as SYGVNS. Here the CDR3 reads CATKPQGARETQYF. CDR3 bases: TGTGCCACCAAACCTCAGGGGGCCCGAGAGACCCAGTACTTC.

In the case of this clonotype: A junction boundary mismatches the germline segment, possibly from a read error. The chain couples TRBV20-1 to TRBJ1-1, with a tentative D call TRBD1 (5 bases). CDR3 length equals 14 residues. Germline lookup yields CDR1 DFQATT and CDR2 SNEGSKA (reference sequence). In DNA, the CDR3 is TGCAGAGCTAGGTCGAGGGGACTGAAAACTGAAGCTTTCTTT. Protein: CRARSRGLKTEAFF.

This clonotype was counted a few times. J is TRBJ2-6 and V is TRBV7-2; tentative D call: TRBD1 (5 bases). The CDR3 is made up of 14 amino acids. Germline CDR1 reads SGHTA; CDR2 reads FQGNSA. Deletions cut 4 bases from V and 2 bases from J, with 6 bases between. CDR3 sequence reads: CASSSDTGANVLTF. The DNA for the CDR3 is TGTGCCAGCAGCTCGGACACTGGGGCCAACGTCCTGACTTTC.

The chain is built from TRBV29-1 and TRBJ2-7; 8 nucleotides agree with TRBD2. This CDR3 has 13 residues. Germline lookup yields CDR1 SQVTM and CDR2 ANQGSEA. The V gene end was trimmed by 6 bases and the J gene end by 5 bases; junction bases not matched to a gene: 9. CDR3 in DNA: TGCAGCGTGCGGACTAGCAATACCCACGAGCAGTACTTC. Amino acids: CSVRTSNTHEQYF.

As concerns this clonotype: This may come from a read error, since a much larger clone is one base off. This chain links TRBV6-6 with TRBJ1-5; 7 bases map to TRBD1. The CDR3 is 18 amino acids. Germline values: CDR1 MNHNY, CDR2 SVGAGI (reference sequence). The CDR3: CASSYRGRRIDSNQPQNF. Here the CDR3 DNA reads TGTGCCAGCAGTTACAGGGGGCGCCGGATTGATAGCAATCAGCCCCAGAATTTT.